Listed here is a single T cell receptor beta chain. The protocol was immunoSEQ multiplex PCR, while the TCRdb copy is restricted to in-frame clones and leaves out a portion. The sample carries around 170,000 clones, around nine tenths recorded once. This record comes from a study of control samples from healthy donors and cancer patients. CDR1 is SGHRS, CDR2 YFSETQ, per germline. Trimming removed 4 bases at V and 5 bases at J, with 9 bases between. CDR3 length: 13 residues. The J gene is TRBJ2-2, the V gene TRBV5-1; D is uncertain. The specimen sequenced was blood. This sequence originates from a woman between 25 and 40 years old in good health. The CDR3: CASSTVHTGELFF. Written as DNA, the CDR3 is TGCGCCAGCAGCACGGTCCATACCGGGGAGCTGTTTTTT.